The present T cell receptor (beta chain) was sequenced within a study of metastatic and nonmetastatic thyroid tumors. Study summary: The authors compared repertoires across blood and tumor or nodule tissue from malignant and benign thyroid patients. Findings and limits, study-wide: When malignant thyroid tumors were compared with benign nodules, TCR beta diversity was reportedly significantly higher in the malignant tumors. This held in both blood and tumor samples.

Trimming stripped 3 bases from V and 8 bases from J, with 16 bases between. Germline-derived CDR1 and CDR2 are MNHNY and SVGAGI (reference sequence). The CDR3 contains 14 residues. In the authors' methods: The study's classifier, a distant-metastasis tool for papillary thyroid cancer, was built using CDR3 differences across clinicopathological groups. MiXCR was used by TCRdb to re-call the PCR reads. The V and J calls and clone size are TCRdb's, not the authors'. The sample shows approximately 13,000 clones, 20% to 25% of them seen only once. Remarks on this clone: Antigen specificity is unknown.

Every patient underwent thyroid surgery untreated. This TCR derives from a female donor with papillary thyroid cancer or a benign thyroid nodule (not recorded which). Some clones in this sample may be carry-over from other donors' samples. The chain uses TRBV6-6 and TRBJ1-2, with D maybe TRBD1 (6 bases). Sequencing input: blood. The CDR3 DNA follows: TGTGCCAGCAGTTATCAACGGCACAGGGTCGGCTACACCTTC. Amino acid sequence: CASSYQRHRVGYTF.